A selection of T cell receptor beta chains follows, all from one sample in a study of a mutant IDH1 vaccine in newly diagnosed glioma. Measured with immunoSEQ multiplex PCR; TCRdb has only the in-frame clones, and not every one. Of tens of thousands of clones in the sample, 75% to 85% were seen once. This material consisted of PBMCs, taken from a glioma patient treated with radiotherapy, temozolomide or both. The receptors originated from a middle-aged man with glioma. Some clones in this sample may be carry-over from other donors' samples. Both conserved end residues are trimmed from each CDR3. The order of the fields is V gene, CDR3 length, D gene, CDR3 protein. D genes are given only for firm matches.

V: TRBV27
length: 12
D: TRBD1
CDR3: ASSSDRGPTEAF

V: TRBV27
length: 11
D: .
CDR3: ASRGQGPSPLH

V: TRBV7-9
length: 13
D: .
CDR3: ASSLPSSDDYEQY

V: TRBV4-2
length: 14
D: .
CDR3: ASSRQDRPLNTEAF

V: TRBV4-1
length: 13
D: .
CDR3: ASSQRVPSVYEQY

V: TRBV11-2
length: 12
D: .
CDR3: ASSPQTVAYEQY

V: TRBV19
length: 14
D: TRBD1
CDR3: ASSVQGASIGTEAF

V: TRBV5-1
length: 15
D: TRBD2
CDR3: ASSLAIPGGPTYEQY

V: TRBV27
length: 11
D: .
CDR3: ASSLIWNSPLH

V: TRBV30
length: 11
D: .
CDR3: AWTESLGEKLF

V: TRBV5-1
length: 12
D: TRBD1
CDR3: ASSREGQGIWAF

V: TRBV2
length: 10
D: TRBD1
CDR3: ASSPQGDGYT

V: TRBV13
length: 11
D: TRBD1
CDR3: ASTRTGVNEQY

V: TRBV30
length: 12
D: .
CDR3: AWSVSLSGTEAF

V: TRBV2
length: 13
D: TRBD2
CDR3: ASSPPRTSGGEQF

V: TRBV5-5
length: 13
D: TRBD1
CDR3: ASSLHGQGADGYT

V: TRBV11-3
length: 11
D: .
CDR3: ASSLTVNTEAF

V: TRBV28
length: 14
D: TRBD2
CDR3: ASSLSGLAGPDTQY

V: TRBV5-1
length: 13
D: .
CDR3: ASSDTYGGTDTQY

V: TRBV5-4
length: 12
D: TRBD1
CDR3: ASRPGTGVYGYT

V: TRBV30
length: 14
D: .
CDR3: AWSGGPGPKIWTQY

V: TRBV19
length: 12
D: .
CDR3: ASSAVSGANVLT

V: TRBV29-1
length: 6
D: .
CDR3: IIDGYT

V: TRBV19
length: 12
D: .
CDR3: ASSPGSNNSPLH

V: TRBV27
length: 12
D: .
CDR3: ASSFSHVNTEAF

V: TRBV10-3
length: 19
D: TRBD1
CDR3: AISESVPGQVDGGNFYGYT

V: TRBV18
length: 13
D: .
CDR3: ASSSNTDSNQPQH

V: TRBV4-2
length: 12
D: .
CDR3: ASSLGVENTEAF

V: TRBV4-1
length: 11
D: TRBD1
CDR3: ASSQGTGEGAF

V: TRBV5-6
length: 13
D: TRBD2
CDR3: ASSLGGTSLYEQY

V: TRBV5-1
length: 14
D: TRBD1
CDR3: ASSLESGQGVSPLH

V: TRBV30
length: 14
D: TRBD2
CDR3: AWSVETGGPTGELF

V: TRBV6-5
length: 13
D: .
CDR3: ASSYETGSLGGYT

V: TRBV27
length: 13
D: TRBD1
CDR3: ASSSVRDRGYGYT

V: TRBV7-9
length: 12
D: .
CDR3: AILPTGSSYEQY

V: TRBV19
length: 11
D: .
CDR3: ASEETVNQPQH

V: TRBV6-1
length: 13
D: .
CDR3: ASSEPRGMSYEQY

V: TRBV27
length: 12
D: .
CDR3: ASSLQGLNEKLF

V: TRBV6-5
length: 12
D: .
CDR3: ASSYSTGNNEQF

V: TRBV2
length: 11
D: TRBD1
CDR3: ASTGQATYEQY

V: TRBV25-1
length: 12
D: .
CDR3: ASSEGTSGNTIY

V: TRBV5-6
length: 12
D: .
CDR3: ASSLEANNSPLH

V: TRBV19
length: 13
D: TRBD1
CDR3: ASPGQGTSGNTIY

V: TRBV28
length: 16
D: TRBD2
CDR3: ASSLAGLGRGGPDTQY

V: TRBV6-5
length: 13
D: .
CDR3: ASSYYPRQGDGYT

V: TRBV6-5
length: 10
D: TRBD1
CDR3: ASRQGDSPLH

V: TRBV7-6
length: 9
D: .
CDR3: ASSSRGPQH

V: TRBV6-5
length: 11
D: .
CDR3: ASRGEVTEKLF

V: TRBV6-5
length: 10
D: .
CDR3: ASSLGGREAF

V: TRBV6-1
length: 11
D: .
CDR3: ASRMGFQETQY

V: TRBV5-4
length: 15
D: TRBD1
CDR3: ASSWGGTGSSGNTIY

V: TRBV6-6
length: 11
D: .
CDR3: ASSRGLMSGYT

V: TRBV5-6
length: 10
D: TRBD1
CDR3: ASSSTGGEAF

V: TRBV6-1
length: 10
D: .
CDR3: ASSEAETEAF

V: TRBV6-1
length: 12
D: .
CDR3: ASSEVTGDYGYT

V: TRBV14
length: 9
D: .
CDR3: ASSQILEAF

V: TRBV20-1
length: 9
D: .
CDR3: SAIFTDTQY

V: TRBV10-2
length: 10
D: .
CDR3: ASSGLRAEAF

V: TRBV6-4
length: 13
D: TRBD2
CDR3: ASSEAAGAPGEQF